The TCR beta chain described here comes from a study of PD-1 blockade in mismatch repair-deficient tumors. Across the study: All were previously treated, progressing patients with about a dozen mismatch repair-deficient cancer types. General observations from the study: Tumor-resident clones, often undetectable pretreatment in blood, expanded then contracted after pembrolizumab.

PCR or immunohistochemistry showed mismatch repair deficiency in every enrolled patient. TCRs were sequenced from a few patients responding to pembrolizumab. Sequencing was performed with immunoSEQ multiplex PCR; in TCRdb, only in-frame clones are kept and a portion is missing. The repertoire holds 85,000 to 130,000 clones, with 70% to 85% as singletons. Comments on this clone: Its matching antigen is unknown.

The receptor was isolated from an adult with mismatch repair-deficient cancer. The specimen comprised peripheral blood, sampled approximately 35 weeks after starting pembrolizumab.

CDR3 sequence (DNA): TGTGCCAGCAGCGCCCATCTAGATCCGAACACCGGGGAGCTGTTTTTT. It yields the protein CASSAHLDPNTGELFF. The chain is built from TRBV9 and TRBJ2-2; D remains unclear. The CDR3 is 16 amino acids. Germline lookup yields CDR1 SGDLS and CDR2 YYNGEE. Between the trimmed V and J ends, which lost 3 bases and 0 bases, there was a span of 12 bases.